What follows are 19 T cell receptor beta chains derived from one specimen sequenced in a study of T cell responses to AZD1222 COVID-19 vaccine. Sequencing used immunoSEQ multiplex PCR; TCRdb keeps in-frame clones, though not all of them. The sample carries about 140,000 clones, over 80% recorded once. The source material was peripheral blood, sampled 28 days after the second AZD1222 dose. The receptors derive from an adult who received the AZD1222 COVID-19 vaccine.

This chain connects TRBV30 to TRBJ1-1; possibly TRBD1 for D (6 bases). This CDR3 spans 13 amino acids. V dropped 2 bases and J dropped 4 bases, with 11 bases sitting between them. Per germline, CDR1 GTSNPN and CDR2 SVGIG (reference sequence). The CDR3 DNA reads as TGTGCCTGGAGTCAGGGGCTCGGCACTGAAGCTTTCTTT. Residues: CAWSQGLGTEAFF. The entire variable domain, with the rest obtained from reference TRBV30 and TRBJ1-1, is as follows: SQTIHQWPATLVQPVGSPLSLECTVEGTSNPNLYWYRQAAGRGLQLLFYSVGIGQISSEVPQNLSASRPQDRQFILSSKKLLLSDSGFYLCAWSQGLGTEAFFGQGTRLTVV.

This clone appeared a few times. The chain has TRBV24-1 and TRBJ1-2, with 10 bases lining up with TRBD1. Germline CDR1 KGHDR, CDR2 SFDVKD. The CDR3 runs to 15 residues. J lost 5 bases, V lost 3 bases, and 5 bases had no gene match. The CDR3 is CATSDAGTGAYGYTF. In DNA form, the CDR3 reads TGTGCCACCAGTGATGCCGGGACAGGGGCGTATGGCTACACCTTC.

This clone was counted between two and nine times. The chain has TRBV5-1 and TRBJ1-3, with D possibly TRBD1 on 6 matching bases. CDR1 and CDR2 from the germline V gene are SGHRS and YFSETQ. V lost 7 bases and J 0 bases, leaving 11 bases between the germline ends. CDR3 size: 14 residues. Here the CDR3 reads CASRDIRSGNTIYF. CDR3 nucleotide sequence: TGCGCCAGCCGGGACATTCGCTCTGGAAACACCATATATTTT.

The chain carries TRBV7-3 and TRBJ1-1; 10 bases are shared with TRBD1. CDR1 SGHTA and CDR2 FQGTGA come from the germline V gene. With 5 bases clipped from V and 6 bases from J, the junction kept 9 bases outside the gene matches. The CDR3 spans 15 residues. The CDR3 here is CASSPARDRGPEAFF. The CDR3 DNA reads as TGTGCCAGCAGCCCCGCCCGGGACAGGGGCCCTGAAGCTTTCTTT.

The V and J genes are TRBV6-5 and TRBJ1-6, with 9 bases matching TRBD1. CDR3 length: 15 amino acids. Germline V gives CDR1 MNHEY, CDR2 SVGAGI. V trimming: 6 bases; J trimming: 10 bases; junction bases outside the gene matches: 10. CDR3 in amino acids: CASRTQGARISPLHF. As DNA, the CDR3 is TGTGCCAGCAGAACACAGGGGGCGCGAATCTCACCCCTCCACTTT.

The J gene is TRBJ1-2, the V gene TRBV6-5, with D tentatively TRBD1 (5 bases). Per the germline V gene, CDR1 is MNHEY and CDR2 is SVGAGI. V was cut by 0 bases and J by 8 bases, with 10 bases left in between. The CDR3 sequence is 13 residues long. CDR3 DNA sequence: TGTGCCAGCAGTTACTCAAGGGAGGGGGGCTACACCTTC. Translation: CASSYSREGGYTF.

This clone occurred once. The chain recombines TRBV6-5 with TRBJ1-1, with 7 bases that match TRBD1. CDR1 is MNHEY and CDR2 is SVGAGI in the germline V gene. V gave up 10 bases and J gave up 0 bases; unmatched junction bases: 11. The CDR3 loop spans 15 amino acids. Written as DNA, the CDR3 is TGTGCCACCCGCCCCCGACAGGGCCTGAACACTGAAGCTTTCTTT. Residues: CATRPRQGLNTEAFF.

This clone occurred once. The rearrangement links TRBV11-3 to TRBJ2-2; D remains unclear. Germline assignment: CDR1 SGHNT and CDR2 YENEEA. Trimming took off 1 base at V and 6 bases at J, with 12 bases between the two ends. The CDR3 extends over 15 amino acids. The CDR3 is CASSLGVSPAGELFF. In DNA form, the CDR3 reads TGTGCCAGCAGCTTAGGGGTTAGTCCCGCCGGGGAGCTGTTTTTT.

The chain has TRBV7-3 and TRBJ2-1, with 14 nucleotides matching TRBD2. CDR3 length: 15 amino acids. The V segment lost 4 bases and the J segment 10 bases; nucleotides outside the gene matches: 6. The germline V gene has CDR1 SGHTA and CDR2 FQGTGA. The CDR3 spells CASSSGLAGDSEQFF. DNA of the CDR3: TGTGCCAGCAGCTCGGGACTAGCGGGAGATTCGGAGCAGTTCTTC.

The CDR3 spells CASSPRSNEQFF. CDR3 nucleotide sequence: TGTGCCAGCAGCCCCCGGTCCAATGAGCAGTTCTTC. This chain uses TRBV27 with TRBJ2-1; D remains ambiguous. V shed 6 bases and J shed 6 bases, with 9 bases lying between them. Germline loops: CDR1 MNHEY, CDR2 SMNVEV (reference sequence). This CDR3 contains 12 residues.

The chain has TRBV30 and TRBJ2-1; 7 bases match TRBD2. The V and J ends lost 2 bases and 2 bases, in that order; junction bases with no gene match: 6. The CDR3 covers 15 residues. Germline CDR1 reads GTSNPN; CDR2 reads SVGIG (reference sequence). CDR3 sequence reads: CAWSREGGAYNEQFF. CDR3 coding DNA: TGTGCCTGGAGTCGAGAGGGAGGGGCCTACAATGAGCAGTTCTTC.

The rearrangement links TRBV4-1 to TRBJ1-2; D remains ambiguous. The V gene lost 5 bases and the J gene lost 2 bases, with 3 bases spanning the gap. The CDR3 spans 11 residues. Looked up from germline, CDR1 is MGHRA and CDR2 is YSYEKL. The CDR3 here is CASSYNYGYTF. The CDR3 bases are TGCGCCAGCAGCTACAACTATGGCTACACCTTC.

This chain uses TRBV24-1 with TRBJ1-2; D gene uncertain. The length of the CDR3 is 14 residues. V was cut by 1 base and J by 2 bases, with 7 bases left in between. In germline, CDR1 is KGHDR, CDR2 SFDVKD. The CDR3 region is CATSDFRTNYGYTF. Written as DNA, the CDR3 is TGTGCCACCAGTGATTTTCGAACCAACTATGGCTACACCTTC.

This rearrangement joins TRBV5-4 to TRBJ2-5; possibly TRBD1 for D (5 bases). CDR1 and CDR2 from the germline V gene are SGHNT and YYREEE (reference sequence). The V and J ends lost 0 bases and 4 bases respectively, with 13 bases between them. The CDR3 extends over 15 amino acids. The CDR3 nucleotides read TGTGCCAGCAGCTTGGAGGGAAACAGGCCAGAGACCCAGTACTTC. It yields the protein CASSLEGNRPETQYF.

The chain couples TRBV7-2 to TRBJ1-6; 10 nucleotides match TRBD1. The CDR3 runs to 14 residues. Germline assignment: CDR1 SGHTA and CDR2 FQGNSA. Losses at the gene ends were 3 bases for V and 14 bases for J; bases not matched to a gene: 7. The CDR3 spells CASSFPGTGATLHF. The CDR3 coding sequence is TGTGCCAGCAGCTTTCCTGGGACAGGGGCCACCCTCCACTTT.

Comments on this clone: The junction differs from germline at one of its ends, possibly a read error. V gene TRBV4-2 combines with J gene TRBJ1-6; 8 bases agree with TRBD1. Germline loops: CDR1 LGHNA, CDR2 YNFKEQ. The CDR3 totals 14 residues. Here the CDR3 reads CTSSQAGQGSPLHF. The DNA for the CDR3 is TGTACCAGCAGCCAAGCCGGACAGGGTTCACCCCTCCACTTT.

Comment on this clone: The sample holds other DNA sequences that translate to the same CDR3. The rearrangement uses TRBV19 and TRBJ1-1, with D possibly being TRBD1 (6 bases). V was pared by 3 bases and J by 5 bases, with 13 bases between. The CDR3 consists of 14 residues. The germline gives CDR1 LNHDA, CDR2 SQIVND (reference sequence). The CDR3 bases are TGTGCCAGTAGTATGGGGGGGCTCGGGACTGAAGCTTTCTTT. Translating gives CASSMGGLGTEAFF. Full variable domain (missing parts from reference TRBV19 and TRBJ1-1): DGGITQSPKYLFRKEGQNVTLSCEQNLNHDAMYWYRQDPGQGLRLIYYSQIVNDFQKGDIAEGYSVSREKKESFPLTVTSAQKNPTAFYLCASSMGGLGTEAFFGQGTRLTVV.

The rearrangement joins TRBV12-5 to TRBJ2-7; TRBD2 matches at 16 bases. Germline V lookup: CDR1 LGHNT, CDR2 FRNRAP. This CDR3 is 17 amino acids long. V gave up 0 bases and J gave up 6 bases; unmatched junction bases: 5. The CDR3 DNA sequence: TGTGCTAGTGGTTTGGTTGGGACTAGCGGGAGGGTGAGCGAGCAGTACTTC. Translating it yields CASGLVGTSGRVSEQYF.

J is TRBJ2-1 and V is TRBV4-2; D remains ambiguous. The CDR3 runs to 12 residues. The germline V and J ends were trimmed by 0 bases and 7 bases, with 4 bases remaining between them. Germline CDR1 LGHNA, CDR2 YNFKEQ. CDR3 DNA sequence: TGTGCCAGCAGCCAAGAACGTAATGAGCAGTTCTTC. Translating it yields CASSQERNEQFF.